These 3 T cell receptor beta chains were sequenced from one sample in a study of cytotoxic CD8 clonotypes in ibrutinib-treated CLL (dated by TCRdb to about 2021). According to the study, the label for this sample's time point signals: around 25 months on ibrutinib. Library creation used the immunoSEQ multiplex PCR assay. In TCRdb, the immuneACCESS table is reduced to in-frame sequences with V and J assigned. These tables do not hold every clone; where another copy was compared, an unresolved V gene accounts for under half, and the others remain unexplained. The sample data list over 150,000 clones, and approximately 72% of these were observed just once. Together, the top ten hold about an eighth of the sample. This specimen consisted of PBMCs, obtained after 24 months of ibrutinib treatment. The receptors stem from a human donor with chronic lymphocytic leukemia.

The chain employs TRBV5-5 and TRBJ2-1; D not resolved. V was trimmed by 0 bases and J by 5 bases, leaving 12 bases between them. The CDR3 is 15 residues long. From germline, CDR1 is SGHKS and CDR2 YYEKEE (reference sequence). CDR3 in DNA: TGTGCCAGCAGCTTGGGGCCAGCACAAAACAATGAGCAGTTCTTC. As protein: CASSLGPAQNNEQFF.

The chain recombines TRBV19 with TRBJ1-2; D might be TRBD1 (6 bases). CDR1 and CDR2 (germline): LNHDA, SQIVND (reference sequence). The CDR3 contains 14 residues. Deletions cut 2 bases from V and 7 bases from J, with 14 bases between. CDR3 amino acids: CASSIRGANRGYTF. CDR3 sequence (DNA): TGTGCCAGTAGTATACGGGGGGCAAATCGTGGCTACACCTTC.

This clone has only a few counts. The chain couples TRBV10-3 to TRBJ2-7; D is unresolved. V lost 8 bases to trimming and J lost 4 bases, with 9 bases between them. Germline V gene sequence: CDR1 ENHRY, CDR2 SYGVKD. The CDR3 runs 11 residues. The CDR3 nucleotides read TGTGCCATCGACGGAAAATACGAGCAGTACTTC. Encoded protein: CAIDGKYEQYF.